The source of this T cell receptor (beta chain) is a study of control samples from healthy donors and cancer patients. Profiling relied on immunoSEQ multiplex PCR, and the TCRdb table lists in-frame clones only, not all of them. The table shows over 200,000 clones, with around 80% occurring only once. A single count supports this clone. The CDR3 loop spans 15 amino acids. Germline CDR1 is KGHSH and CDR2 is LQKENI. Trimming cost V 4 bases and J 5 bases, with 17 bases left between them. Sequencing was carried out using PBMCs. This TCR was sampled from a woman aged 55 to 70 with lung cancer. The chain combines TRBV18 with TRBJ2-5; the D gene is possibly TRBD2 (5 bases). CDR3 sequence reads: CASSQSTPPGETQYF. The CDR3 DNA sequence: TGTGCCAGCTCACAGTCGACTCCCCCGGGGGAGACCCAGTACTTC. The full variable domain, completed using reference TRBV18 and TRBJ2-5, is NAGVMQNPRHLVRRRGQEARLRCSPMKGHSHVYWYRQLPEEGLKFMVYLQKENIIDESGMPKERFSAEFPKEGPSILRIQQVVRGDSAAYFCASSQSTPPGETQYFGPGTRLLVL.